One and the same sample provided the 31 T cell receptor beta chains below, sequenced in a study of patients and donors after allogeneic stem cell transplantation. TCRdb processed the RT-PCR reads anew with MiXCR; each CDR3 protein has one entry. The sample yields some 880,000 distinct CDR3 sequences, over 15% seen once. The specimen was blood, either unsorted or a sorted T cell fraction (not recorded which). These TCRs come from a human donor who was either an allogeneic HSCT recipient or a stem cell or donor lymphocyte infusion donor (not recorded which). It is not recorded whose cells these are; they may come from a transplant donor.

This clonotype was seen once. The chain recombines TRBV7-3 with TRBJ1-2; 8 bases match TRBD1. Germline trimming cut 5 bases from V and 8 bases from J; bases unmatched to any gene: 7. The germline CDR1 and CDR2 sequences are SGHTA and FQGTGA. This CDR3 region has 13 residues. DNA of the CDR3: TGTGCCAGCAGCCAAAGCAGGGGGCAGGGCTACACCTTC. As protein: CASSQSRGQGYTF.

There are a few counts of this clonotype. The J gene is TRBJ1-5, the V gene TRBV20-1; D gene ambiguous. V was clipped by 3 bases and J by 3 bases, with 12 bases between them. The CDR3 covers 14 residues. Germline CDR1 and CDR2: DFQATT and SNEGSKA (reference sequence). The CDR3 DNA reads as TGCAGTGCTAGCAAGGGCCTCCTCAATCAGCCCCAGCATTTT. Protein: CSASKGLLNQPQHF.

As for this clonotype: This may be a read error, as it is one base from a much larger clone. The chain is built from TRBV12-3 or TRBV12-4 and TRBJ1-2; possibly TRBD1 for D (6 bases). The CDR3 contains 14 residues. V dropped 6 bases and J dropped 3 bases, with 14 bases sitting between them. The CDR3 region has the DNA TGTGCCAGCAGATTTGGGGGCTCGGACTATGGCTACACCTTC. Its translation is CASRFGGSDYGYTF.

Many counts were recorded for this clonotype. The chain is built from TRBV6-2 or TRBV6-3 and TRBJ2-5; D remains unclear. This CDR3 has 13 residues. Trimming pared 5 bases from V and 3 bases from J, leaving 10 bases between. Germline V CDR1 and CDR2: MNHEY, SVGEGT. Here the CDR3 DNA reads TGTGCCAGCAGTCGTTCTTGGAAAGAGACCCAGTACTTC. Translation: CASSRSWKETQYF.

The chain uses TRBV5-1 and TRBJ2-3; the match to TRBD2 covers 16 bases. Germline lookup yields CDR1 SGHRS and CDR2 YFSETQ. This CDR3 spans 18 amino acids. The junction had 7 bases not matched to a gene; V was cut back by 3 bases and J by 3 bases. CDR3: CASSYPGLAGGRTDTQYF. For the CDR3, the DNA is TGCGCCAGCAGCTATCCGGGACTAGCGGGAGGGAGGACAGATACGCAGTATTTT.

The chain recombines TRBV6-4 with TRBJ2-3, with 11 bases aligning to TRBD2. The germline V gene has CDR1 MRHNA and CDR2 SNTAGT. The trim removed 3 bases at V and 5 bases at J, leaving 4 bases unmatched. This CDR3 contains 15 residues. The CDR3 loop is CASSDALAGVDTQYF. CDR3 DNA: TGTGCCAGCAGTGATGCACTAGCGGGAGTAGATACGCAGTATTTT.

This clonotype was found a few times. The chain recombines TRBV24-1 with TRBJ1-2; D is possibly TRBD1 (5 bases). Trimming stripped 0 bases from V and 3 bases from J, with 10 bases between. The germline CDR1 and CDR2 sequences are KGHDR and SFDVKD. The CDR3 is 15 amino acids. As DNA, the CDR3 is TGTGCCACCAGTGATTTGTCAGGGCGGGACTATGGCTACACCTTC. Translated, it gives CATSDLSGRDYGYTF.

This rearrangement joins TRBV6-5 to TRBJ2-6; the match to TRBD1 covers 8 bases. The trim removed 2 bases at V and 3 bases at J, leaving 6 bases unmatched. The germline V gene has CDR1 MNHEY and CDR2 SVGAGI. CDR3 length equals 17 residues. CDR3 nucleotides: TGTGCCAGCAGTTACCGGGCAGGGGGCTTTGGGGCCAACGTCCTGACTTTC. Translated: CASSYRAGGFGANVLTF.

The CDR3 DNA reads TGCAGTGCCAAGAAGGACAGGACTTCCACAGATACGCAGTATTTT. Translation: CSAKKDRTSTDTQYF. The V and J genes are TRBV20-1 and TRBJ2-3; 7 bases line up with TRBD1. Germline V gene data show CDR1 as DFQATT and CDR2 as SNEGSKA (reference sequence). After removal of 6 bases from V and 2 bases from J, the junction contained 11 bases not matched to a gene. The CDR3 totals 15 residues.

This clonotype was counted between two and nine times. The chain is built from TRBV6-1 and TRBJ2-5, with TRBD2 matching over 7 bases. The CDR3 contains 15 residues. V was pared by 5 bases and J by 2 bases, with 8 bases of the junction left unmatched. The germline V gene has CDR1 MNHNS and CDR2 SASEGT. CDR3 sequence reads: CASSPWTRGQETQYF. In nucleotides, the CDR3 is TGTGCCAGCAGTCCTTGGACTAGGGGACAAGAGACCCAGTACTTC.

The rearrangement uses TRBV27 and TRBJ2-2; D gene ambiguous. Trimming cost V 6 bases and J 4 bases, with 12 bases left between them. Germline loops: CDR1 MNHEY, CDR2 SMNVEV (reference sequence). This CDR3 region has 14 residues. The DNA for the CDR3 is TGTGCCAGCAGCCCGCTACAAACCACCGGGGAGCTGTTTTTT. Translation: CASSPLQTTGELFF.

The rearrangement links TRBV12-3 or TRBV12-4 to TRBJ2-7, with 11 bases matching TRBD2. The CDR3 has 15 amino acids. Trimming removed 6 bases from V and 4 bases from J; junction bases left unmatched: 8. The CDR3 here is CASSPTGLAEYEQYF. The DNA for the CDR3 is TGTGCCAGCAGCCCTACGGGACTAGCGGAGTACGAGCAGTACTTC.

The rearrangement joins TRBV30 to TRBJ2-1, with TRBD2 matching 11 bases. Germline V gives CDR1 GTSNPN, CDR2 SVGIG (reference sequence). V lost 7 bases and J lost 10; bases outside the gene matches: 9. This CDR3 comprises 13 residues. CDR3 protein: CASGLAVIGEQFF. The CDR3 DNA sequence: TGTGCCTCGGGACTAGCGGTGATCGGGGAGCAGTTCTTC. The full variable domain, rest sourced from reference TRBV30 and TRBJ2-1, is SQTIHQWPATLVQPVGSPLSLECTVEGTSNPNLYWYRQAAGRGLQLLFYSVGIGQISSEVPQNLSASRPQDRQFILSSKKLLLSDSGFYLCASGLAVIGEQFFGPGTRLTVL.

The chain employs TRBV30 and TRBJ2-5; D uncertain. CDR1 is GTSNPN, CDR2 SVGIG, per germline (reference sequence). The V end lost 1 base, the J end lost 4 bases, and 19 bases lay between the germline ends. The CDR3 is 16 residues long. The DNA for the CDR3 is TGTGCCTGGAGTGCGAACCTCGTGGGTGGTCCAGAGACCCAGTACTTC. The encoded protein is CAWSANLVGGPETQYF.

This clonotype was recorded many times. The chain is built from TRBV29-1 and TRBJ1-2; possible D gene TRBD1, 6 bases. Looked up from germline, CDR1 is SQVTM and CDR2 is ANQGSEA. With 1 base removed from V and 5 bases from J, the gap between germline ends came to 11 bases. The CDR3 contains 13 residues. CDR3 residues: CSVEGTGRYGYTF. The DNA for the CDR3 is TGCAGCGTTGAAGGAACAGGGCGGTATGGCTACACCTTC.

This clonotype came up a few times. The rearrangement joins TRBV18 to TRBJ1-4, with 7 bases identical to TRBD1. This CDR3 has 16 residues. Germline-derived CDR1 and CDR2 are KGHSH and LQKENI. The V and J ends lost 3 bases and 5 bases, in that order; junction bases with no gene match: 9. The CDR3 DNA is TGTGCCAGCTCACCGCGACAGGGAGGGGTCAATGAAAAACTGTTTTTT. Protein product: CASSPRQGGVNEKLFF.

The chain recombines TRBV4-1 with TRBJ1-1; 7 bases are a match to TRBD1. CDR1 is MGHRA, CDR2 YSYEKL, per germline. Germline trimming cut 1 base from V and 5 bases from J; bases unmatched to any gene: 7. The CDR3 extends over 15 amino acids. The CDR3 loop reads CASSQGQGVATEAFF. As DNA, the CDR3 is TGCGCCAGCAGCCAAGGTCAGGGGGTAGCGACTGAAGCTTTCTTT.

This clonotype came up a few times. The genes are TRBV12-3 or TRBV12-4 and TRBJ2-7; no clear D gene. This CDR3 is 14 amino acids long. Deletions cut 5 bases from V and 0 bases from J, with 11 bases between. CDR3 residues: CASSRHESSYEQYF. DNA for the CDR3: TGTGCCAGCAGTAGACACGAATCCTCCTACGAGCAGTACTTC.

This chain joins TRBV9 and TRBJ2-7, with D perhaps matching TRBD1 (6 bases). The CDR3 is made up of 15 amino acids. The germline V gene has CDR1 SGDLS and CDR2 YYNGEE. V lost 0 bases and J lost 5, with 15 bases in between. CDR3 protein: CASSVEVAGVHEQYF. The CDR3 nucleotides read TGTGCCAGCAGCGTAGAGGTGGCAGGGGTCCACGAGCAGTACTTC.

The J gene is TRBJ2-6, the V gene TRBV6-2 or TRBV6-3, with 7 bases aligning to TRBD1. This CDR3 has 15 amino acids. Germline assignment: CDR1 MNHEY and CDR2 SVGEGT. The trim removed 2 bases at V and 5 bases at J, leaving 3 bases unmatched. The chain's CDR3 is CASSYEGARANVLTF. The CDR3 nucleotides read TGTGCCAGCAGTTACGAGGGGGCTCGGGCCAACGTCCTGACTTTC.

Points on this clonotype: The CDR3 end shows no conserved phenylalanine or tryptophan, and so a read error is likely. The limits of the CDR3 on the DNA are not certain, so only TCRdb's listed CDR3 is given. This chain links TRBV7-9 with TRBJ1-1; TRBD1 reflects the table's D call only, with no check against the DNA. Germline lookup yields CDR1 SEHNR and CDR2 FQNEAQ (reference sequence). The CDR3 has 12 amino acids, counting both end residues. The CDR3 sequence: CASSLGGQEVKL.

This clonotype was seen a few times. The chain joins TRBV20-1 to TRBJ2-7; no definite D call. V lost 4 bases, J lost 1 base, and 5 bases lay in between. In germline, CDR1 is DFQATT, CDR2 SNEGSKA (reference sequence). The CDR3 totals 11 residues. The CDR3 coding sequence is TGCAGTGCTAAGGTGTCCTACGAGCAGTACTTC. Amino acid sequence: CSAKVSYEQYF.

The chain employs TRBV7-2 and TRBJ2-4; 12 bases align to TRBD2. The CDR3 consists of 16 residues. The junction had 1 base not matched to a gene; V was cut back by 3 bases and J by 1 base. CDR1 and CDR2 (germline): SGHTA, FQGNSA. CDR3 residues: CASSFTSGGAKNIQYF. CDR3 DNA sequence: TGTGCCAGCAGCTTCACTAGCGGGGGGGCCAAAAACATTCAGTACTTC.

This clonotype was detected a few times. J is TRBJ2-1 and V is TRBV20-1; the match to TRBD1 covers 10 bases. The CDR3 is 14 residues long. Germline CDR1 DFQATT, CDR2 SNEGSKA (reference sequence). Trimming took 6 bases from V and 7 from J; bases not matched to a gene: 9. Written as DNA, the CDR3 is TGCAGTGCAAGGGACAGGGGCGGTTCGAATGAGCAGTTCTTC. Residues: CSARDRGGSNEQFF.

This chain connects TRBV19 to TRBJ2-7, with D unclear. Trimming removed 7 bases from V and 2 bases from J, with 12 bases in between. Germline V gives CDR1 LNHDA, CDR2 SQIVND (reference sequence). This CDR3 spans 13 amino acids. In DNA, the CDR3 is TGTGCCAGTAAGTCCCATACCACCTACGAGCAGTACTTC. Encoded protein: CASKSHTTYEQYF.

This clonotype was recorded a few times. V usage is TRBV12-3 or TRBV12-4 and J usage is TRBJ1-5; weak D call: TRBD1 (6 bases). This CDR3 has 14 amino acids. The V gene lost 3 bases and the J gene lost 7 bases, with 13 bases spanning the gap. CDR3 residues: CASSFPGERQPQHF. CDR3 DNA sequence: TGTGCCAGCAGTTTTCCAGGGGAAAGGCAGCCCCAGCATTTT.

The rearrangement joins TRBV5-6 to TRBJ2-5, with 10 bases identical to TRBD1. Germline-derived CDR1 and CDR2 are SGHDT and YYEEEE. CDR3 length: 15 residues. V gave up 2 bases and J gave up 4 bases; unmatched junction bases: 5. CDR3: CASSFSGTGAETQYF. In DNA, the CDR3 is TGTGCCAGCAGCTTCTCTGGGACAGGGGCAGAGACCCAGTACTTC.

This clonotype was observed a handful of times. The chain has TRBV20-1 and TRBJ2-1; no clear D. Per germline, CDR1 DFQATT and CDR2 SNEGSKA (reference sequence). This CDR3 comprises 12 residues. Deletions cut 5 bases from V and 7 bases from J, with 12 bases between. CDR3 sequence reads: CSAPTVGNEQFF. CDR3 sequence (DNA): TGCAGTGCTCCAACCGTCGGGAATGAGCAGTTCTTC.

The rearrangement links TRBV9 to TRBJ1-3; D is ambiguous. Germline V lookup: CDR1 SGDLS, CDR2 YYNGEE. The V and J ends lost 4 bases and 0 bases respectively, with 11 bases between them. The length of the CDR3 is 15 residues. CDR3 sequence reads: CASSPRLLSGNTIYF. CDR3 DNA: TGTGCCAGCAGCCCGCGACTCCTCTCTGGAAACACCATATATTTT.

This clonotype has a handful of counts. V gene TRBV27 combines with J gene TRBJ2-1, with a possible D match to TRBD2 (6 bases). Trimming took 0 bases from V and 5 from J, leaving 11 bases between them. The germline CDR1 and CDR2 sequences are MNHEY and SMNVEV (reference sequence). CDR3 size: 15 residues. The CDR3: CASSLSWDFNNEQFF. The DNA of the CDR3 is TGTGCCAGCAGTTTATCGTGGGACTTTAACAATGAGCAGTTCTTC.

This clonotype was recorded a few times. This chain connects TRBV5-5 to TRBJ2-2; no reliable D call. This CDR3 is 18 amino acids long. Germline CDR1 SGHKS, CDR2 YYEKEE (reference sequence). V shed 0 bases and J shed 3 bases, with 18 bases lying between them. In DNA, the CDR3 is TGTGCCAGCAGCTTGGGTACTAACCTCGTCTGGTACACCGGGGAGCTGTTTTTT. Translation gives CASSLGTNLVWYTGELFF.